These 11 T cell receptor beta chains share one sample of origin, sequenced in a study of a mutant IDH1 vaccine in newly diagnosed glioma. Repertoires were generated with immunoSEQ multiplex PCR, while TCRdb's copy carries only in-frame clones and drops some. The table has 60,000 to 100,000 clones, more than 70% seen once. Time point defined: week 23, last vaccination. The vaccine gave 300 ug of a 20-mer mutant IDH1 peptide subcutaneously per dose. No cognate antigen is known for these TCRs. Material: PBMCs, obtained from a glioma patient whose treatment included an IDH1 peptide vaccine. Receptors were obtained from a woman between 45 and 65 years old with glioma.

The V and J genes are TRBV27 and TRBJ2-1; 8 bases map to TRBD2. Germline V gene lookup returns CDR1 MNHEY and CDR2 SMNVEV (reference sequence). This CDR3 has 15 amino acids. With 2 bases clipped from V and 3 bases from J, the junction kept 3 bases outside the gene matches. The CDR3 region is CASSLRTSSYNEQFF. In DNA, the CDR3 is TGTGCCAGCAGTTTAAGGACTAGCAGCTACAATGAGCAGTTCTTC.

The DNA of the CDR3 is TGCGCCAGCAGCTTTACTAGCGGGAGATACGAGCAGTACTTC. Translation: CASSFTSGRYEQYF. The chain joins TRBV5-1 to TRBJ2-5; TRBD2 matches 11 bases. Judging by the DNA end, TRBJ2-7 fits better; the J call may be wrong. The CDR3 consists of 14 residues. Germline lookup yields CDR1 SGHRS and CDR2 YFSETQ.

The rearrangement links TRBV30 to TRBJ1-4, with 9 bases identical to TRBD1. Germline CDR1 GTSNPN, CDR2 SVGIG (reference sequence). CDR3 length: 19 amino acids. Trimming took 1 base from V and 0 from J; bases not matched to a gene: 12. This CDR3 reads CAWSDPGTGKIATNEKLFF. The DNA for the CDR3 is TGTGCCTGGAGTGATCCCGGGACAGGGAAAATTGCAACTAATGAAAAACTGTTTTTT.

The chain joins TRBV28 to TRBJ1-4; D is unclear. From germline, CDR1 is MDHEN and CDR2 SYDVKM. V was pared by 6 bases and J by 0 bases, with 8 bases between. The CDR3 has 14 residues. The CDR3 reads CASRGWATNEKLFF. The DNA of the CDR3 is TGTGCCAGCAGGGGGTGGGCAACTAATGAAAAACTGTTTTTT.

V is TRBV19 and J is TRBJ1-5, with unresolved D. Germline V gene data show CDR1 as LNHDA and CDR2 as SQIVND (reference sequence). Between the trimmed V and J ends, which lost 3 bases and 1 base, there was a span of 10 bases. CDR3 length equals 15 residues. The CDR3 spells CASSINGASNQPQHF. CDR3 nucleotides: TGTGCCAGTAGTATTAACGGAGCAAGCAATCAGCCCCAGCATTTT.

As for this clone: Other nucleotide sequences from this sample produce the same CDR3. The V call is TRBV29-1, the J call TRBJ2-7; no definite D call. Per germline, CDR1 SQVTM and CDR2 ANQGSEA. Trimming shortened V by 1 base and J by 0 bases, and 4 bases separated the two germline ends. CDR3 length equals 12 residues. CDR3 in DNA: TGCAGCGTTGAAGGGGACTCCTACGAGCAGTACTTC. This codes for CSVEGDSYEQYF.

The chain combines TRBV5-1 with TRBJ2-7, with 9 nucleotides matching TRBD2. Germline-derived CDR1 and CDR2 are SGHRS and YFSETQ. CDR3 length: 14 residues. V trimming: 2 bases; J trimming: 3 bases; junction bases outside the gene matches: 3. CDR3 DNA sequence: TGCGCCAGCAGCTTCGATAGCGGGGGCTACGAGCAGTACTTC. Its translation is CASSFDSGGYEQYF.

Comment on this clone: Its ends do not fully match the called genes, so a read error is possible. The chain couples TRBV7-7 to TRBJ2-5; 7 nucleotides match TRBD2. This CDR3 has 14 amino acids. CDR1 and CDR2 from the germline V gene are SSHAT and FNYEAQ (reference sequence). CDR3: CASSYRAGEETQYF. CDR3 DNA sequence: TGTGCTAGCAGTTATCGTGCGGGAGAAGAGACCCAGTACTTC.

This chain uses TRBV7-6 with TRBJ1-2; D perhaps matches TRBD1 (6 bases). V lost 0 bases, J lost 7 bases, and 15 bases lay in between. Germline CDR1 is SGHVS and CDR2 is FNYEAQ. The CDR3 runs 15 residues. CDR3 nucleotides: TGTGCCAGCAGCTTAGCGGGGCAGGGGACGGTTGGCTACACCTTC. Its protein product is CASSLAGQGTVGYTF.

CDR3 sequence: CASSWASGANVLTF. CDR3 bases: TGTGCCAGCAGTTGGGCCTCTGGGGCCAACGTCCTGACTTTC. This chain joins TRBV6-5 and TRBJ2-6; unclear D gene. Germline lookup yields CDR1 MNHEY and CDR2 SVGAGI. This CDR3 spans 14 amino acids. Trimming removed 4 bases from V and 0 bases from J, with 4 bases in between.

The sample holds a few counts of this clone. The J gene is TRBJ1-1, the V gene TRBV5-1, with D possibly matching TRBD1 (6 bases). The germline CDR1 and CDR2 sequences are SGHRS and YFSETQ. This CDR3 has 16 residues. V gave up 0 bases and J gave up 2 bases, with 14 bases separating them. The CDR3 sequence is CASSLVGGRGNTEAFF. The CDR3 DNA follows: TGCGCCAGCAGCTTGGTCGGGGGCAGGGGCAACACTGAAGCTTTCTTT. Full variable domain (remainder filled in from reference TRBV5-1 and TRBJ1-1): KAGVTQTPRYLIKTRGQQVTLSCSPISGHRSVSWYQQTPGQGLQFLFEYFSETQRNKGNFPGRFSGRQFSNSRSEMNVSTLELGDSALYLCASSLVGGRGNTEAFFGQGTRLTVV.